This TCR gamma chain appears in the sequencing data of a study of gamma-delta T cells after stem cell transplantation. TCRdb re-analyzed the RT-PCR reads via CATT. The sample has hundreds of gamma-chain clones, around a third seen once. The junction had 3 bases not matched to a gene; V was cut back by 1 base and J by 3 bases. The germline V gene has CDR1 EGSTGY and CDR2 YDSYTSSV. The CDR3 is 13 amino acids. This sequence originates from a human donor. It is not recorded whose cells these are; they may come from a transplant donor. The sample comprised gamma-delta T cells. The chain has TRGV4 and TRGJ1 or TRGJ2. The J gene, absent from TCRdb, was called here by matching the DNA to germline. DNA for the CDR3: TGTGCCACCTGGGATGGAGGTTATTATAAGAAACTCTTT. Its protein is CATWDGGYYKKLF.